The 3 T cell receptor beta chains listed next were all sequenced from one sample in a study of OX40 agonist ivuxolimab in advanced cancers. This table comes from immunoSEQ multiplex PCR, and its TCRdb copy is limited to in-frame clones, with some not included. In the table there are some 46,000 clones, about 86% of which are singletons. The sample consisted of CD4+ or CD8+ T cells sorted from blood, taken in a trial of the OX40 agonist ivuxolimab. The receptors stem from an adult with an advanced solid tumor such as melanoma, head and neck, liver or kidney cancer.

V gene TRBV6-6 combines with J gene TRBJ2-7, with 9 bases lining up with TRBD1. Germline V gives CDR1 MNHNY, CDR2 SVGAGI (reference sequence). CDR3 length: 12 amino acids. V shed 5 bases, J shed 6 bases, and the junction held 2 bases outside the gene matches. As DNA, the CDR3 is TGTGCCAGCAGTCCGGACAGGGGCGAGCAGTACTTC. Translation gives CASSPDRGEQYF.

The chain carries TRBV5-1 and TRBJ1-1; D gene ambiguous. Germline assignment: CDR1 SGHRS and CDR2 YFSETQ. This CDR3 spans 13 amino acids. The ends were cut back, 6 bases at V and 11 bases at J, with 20 bases in the middle. The DNA of the CDR3 is TGCGCCAGCACCCCCACTGAGGGAGGTGTGGCTTTCTTT. Its protein product is CASTPTEGGVAFF.

This clone was picked up one time. This chain uses TRBV5-1 with TRBJ2-7, with TRBD1 identical over 7 bases. This CDR3 is built from 15 residues. Germline values: CDR1 SGHRS, CDR2 YFSETQ. Losses at the gene ends were 4 bases for V and 11 bases for J; bases not matched to a gene: 18. CDR3 in amino acids: CASSPGQSNPGREYF. CDR3 DNA: TGCGCCAGCAGCCCGGGACAGTCGAATCCCGGACGGGAGTACTTC.